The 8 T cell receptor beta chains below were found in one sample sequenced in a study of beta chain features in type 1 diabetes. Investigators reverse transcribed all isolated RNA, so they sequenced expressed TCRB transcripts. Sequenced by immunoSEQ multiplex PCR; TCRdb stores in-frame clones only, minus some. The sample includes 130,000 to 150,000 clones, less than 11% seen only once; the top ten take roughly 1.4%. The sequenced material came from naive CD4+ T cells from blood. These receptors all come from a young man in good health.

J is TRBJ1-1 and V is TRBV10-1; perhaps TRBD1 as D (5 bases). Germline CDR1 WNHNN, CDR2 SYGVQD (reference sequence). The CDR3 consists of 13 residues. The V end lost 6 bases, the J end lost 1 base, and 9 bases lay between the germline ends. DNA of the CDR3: TGCGCCAGCAGACAGGACGGGAACACTGAAGCTTTCTTT. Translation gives CASRQDGNTEAFF.

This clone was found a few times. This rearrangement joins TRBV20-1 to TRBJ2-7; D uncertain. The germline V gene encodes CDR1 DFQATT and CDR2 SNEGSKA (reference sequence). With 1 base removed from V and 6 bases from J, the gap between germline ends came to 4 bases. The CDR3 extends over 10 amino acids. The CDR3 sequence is CSARVAEQYF. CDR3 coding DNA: TGCAGTGCTAGAGTGGCCGAGCAGTACTTC.

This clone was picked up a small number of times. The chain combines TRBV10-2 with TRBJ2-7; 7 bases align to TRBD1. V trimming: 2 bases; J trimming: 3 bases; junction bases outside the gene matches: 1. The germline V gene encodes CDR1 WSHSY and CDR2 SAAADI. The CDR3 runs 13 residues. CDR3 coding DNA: TGCGCCAGCAGTGAGGCAGGGGGCTACGAGCAGTACTTC. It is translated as CASSEAGGYEQYF.

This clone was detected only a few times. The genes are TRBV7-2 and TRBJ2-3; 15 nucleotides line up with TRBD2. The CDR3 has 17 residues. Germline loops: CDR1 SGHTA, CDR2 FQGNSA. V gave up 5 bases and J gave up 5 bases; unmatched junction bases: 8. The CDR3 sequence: CASSRRTSGGAIDTQYF. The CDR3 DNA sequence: TGTGCCAGCAGCAGACGGACTAGCGGGGGGGCGATAGATACGCAGTATTTT.

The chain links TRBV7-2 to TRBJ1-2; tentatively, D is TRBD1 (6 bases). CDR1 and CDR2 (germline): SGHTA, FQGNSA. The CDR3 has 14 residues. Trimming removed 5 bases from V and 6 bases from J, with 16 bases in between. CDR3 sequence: CASSAYRVQDGYTF. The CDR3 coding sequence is TGTGCCAGCAGCGCCTACAGGGTTCAGGATGGCTACACCTTC.

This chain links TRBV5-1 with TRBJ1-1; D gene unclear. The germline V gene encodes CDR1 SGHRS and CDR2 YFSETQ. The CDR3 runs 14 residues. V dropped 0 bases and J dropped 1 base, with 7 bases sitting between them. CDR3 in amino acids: CASSLAGENTEAFF. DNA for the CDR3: TGCGCCAGCAGCTTGGCGGGAGAGAACACTGAAGCTTTCTTT. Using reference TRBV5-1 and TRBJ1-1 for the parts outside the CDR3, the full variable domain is KAGVTQTPRYLIKTRGQQVTLSCSPISGHRSVSWYQQTPGQGLQFLFEYFSETQRNKGNFPGRFSGRQFSNSRSEMNVSTLELGDSALYLCASSLAGENTEAFFGQGTRLTVV.

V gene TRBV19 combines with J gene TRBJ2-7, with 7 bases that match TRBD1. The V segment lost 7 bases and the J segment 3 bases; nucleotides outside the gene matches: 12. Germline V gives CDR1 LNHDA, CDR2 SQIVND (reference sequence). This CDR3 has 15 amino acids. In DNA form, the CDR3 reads TGTGCCAGTACCGTAGAAATCGGGACAGACTACGAGCAGTACTTC. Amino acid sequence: CASTVEIGTDYEQYF.

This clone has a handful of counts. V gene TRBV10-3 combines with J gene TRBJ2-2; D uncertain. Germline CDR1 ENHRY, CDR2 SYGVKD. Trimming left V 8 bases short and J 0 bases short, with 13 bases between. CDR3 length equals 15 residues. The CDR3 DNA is TGTGCCATCTCTGAACTTGGGCCGAACACCGGGGAGCTGTTTTTT. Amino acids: CAISELGPNTGELFF.